This TCR beta chain was sequenced in a study of T cell clonotyping in hematopoietic cell transplantation. Notes on the study in general: Broader posttransplant TCR repertoire diversity was predicted by graft donor and pretransplant recipient Inverse Simpson Index values.

Time point indicated: recipient sample about 28 days before transplant, after cytoreduction. Blood collection times were about day -28 and days 30, 100, 180 posttransplant. Concerning this clone: The target antigen is unknown.

The CDR3 has 14 residues. V was shortened by 3 bases and J by 2 bases, with 13 bases between the two germline ends. In germline, CDR1 is GTSNPN, CDR2 SVGIG (reference sequence). Libraries were prepared by immunoSEQ multiplex PCR; TCRdb keeps only in-frame clonotypes and omits some of them. The sample carries about 6,500 clones, 95% to 98% recorded once. The sequence derives from a man between 65 and 80 years old with acute myeloid leukemia. Some clones in this sample may be carry-over from other donors' samples. The source was peripheral blood mononuclear cells, collected before stem cell transplant. This chain uses TRBV30 with TRBJ2-5; a weak D match, TRBD1 (6 bases). Here the CDR3 reads CAWRDQGLQETQYF. CDR3 DNA sequence: TGTGCCTGGAGAGATCAGGGGCTACAAGAGACCCAGTACTTC.